The rows below give T cell receptor beta chains drawn from one sample of a study of low-dose radiotherapy and immunotherapy resistance in tumors. From the reads, TCRdb called clonotypes with MiXCR, one entry per CDR3 protein. Of about 39,000 distinct CDR3 sequences in the sample, around 21% were seen once. The sample was PBMCs, taken after low-dose radiotherapy plus immunotherapy. The origin of the receptors is a female donor with ovarian cancer. CDR3s include the opening cysteine and the closing phenylalanine or tryptophan. A D gene is named only where the DNA matches it firmly. Where a row states a size, it is once, few, many or the class of an expanded clone; other rows omit it.

DNA	CDR3	size	D	V	J
TGCAGCGCTGGGGACGGCCCCTACGAGCAGTACTTC	CSAGDGPYEQYF	many	.	TRBV29-1	TRBJ2-7
TGCAGTGCTGATCCCGAGCAAGCGGGAGGGAACTACAATGAGCAGTTCTTC	CSADPEQAGGNYNEQFF	.	TRBD2	TRBV20-1	TRBJ2-1
TGTGCCAGCAACCGGTATCAAGAGACCCAGTACTTC	CASNRYQETQYF	many	.	TRBV12-3/TRBV12-4	TRBJ2-5
TGTGCCAGCAGTGATTTAGGGGGCCATAATTCACCCCTCCACTTT	CASSDLGGHNSPLHF	.	TRBD1	TRBV2	TRBJ1-6
TGTGCCAGCAGTTTCGGGGGAGGGCCGAACAATGAGCAGTTCTTC	CASSFGGGPNNEQFF	many	TRBD2	TRBV28	TRBJ2-1
TGTGCCACCAGTGAAGAGGAGCTAGCGGGTCGCAATGAGCAGTTCTTC	CATSEEELAGRNEQFF	many	TRBD2	TRBV24-1	TRBJ2-1
TGTGCCAGCAGCCAGACAGGGAGAAGTGGCTACACCTTC	CASSQTGRSGYTF	.	TRBD1	TRBV3-1	TRBJ1-2
TGCAGCGTTGGTCTAGGGCTGAACACTGAAGCTTTCTTT	CSVGLGLNTEAFF	many	.	TRBV29-1	TRBJ1-1
TGTGCCAGCAGCGCCGCATTTAGCAATCAGCCCCAGCATTTT	CASSAAFSNQPQHF	.	.	TRBV9	TRBJ1-5
TGTGCCAGCAGTTTAGGGAACTATGGCTACACCTTC	CASSLGNYGYTF	.	.	TRBV12-3/TRBV12-4	TRBJ1-2
TGTGCCAGCAACAGCGGGCAGGGCAATCAGCCCCAGCATTTT	CASNSGQGNQPQHF	medium-sized	.	TRBV28	TRBJ1-5
TGTGCCAGCACCCCCGACAGGGCGGTCGGGGAGCTGTTTTTT	CASTPDRAVGELFF	many	TRBD1	TRBV2	TRBJ2-2
TGTGCCAGCTCCCTTTTGGGGGCGAACACCGGGGAGCTGTTTTTT	CASSLLGANTGELFF	many	.	TRBV12-3/TRBV12-4	TRBJ2-2
TGTGCCAGCAGCCCCGGGACAGGAAAAGCTTTCTTT	CASSPGTGKAFF	many	TRBD1	TRBV7-9	TRBJ1-1
TGTGCCAGCGCAGGGACAGGGGAGACCGGGGAGCTGTTTTTT	CASAGTGETGELFF	many	TRBD1	TRBV18	TRBJ2-2
TGCAGCGTTTTACAGACGTACTACAATGAGCAGTTCTTC	CSVLQTYYNEQFF	.	.	TRBV29-1	TRBJ2-1
TGCGCCAGCAGCCAAGAGAGACCGGGACTAGCGGGAGGACGGGCCTACAATGAGCAGTTCTTC	CASSQERPGLAGGRAYNEQFF	few	TRBD2	TRBV4-1	TRBJ2-1
TGTGCCAGCAGTTCGGCGGCCGATGAGCAGTTCTTC	CASSSAADEQFF	few	.	TRBV28	TRBJ2-1
TGTGCCAGCAGTAACTACAATGAGCAGTTCTTC	CASSNYNEQFF	many	.	TRBV2	TRBJ2-1
TGCAGTGCTAGGAAAAGTCTAGCGGGAGGGAAGAGCTCCTACAATGAGCAGTTCTTC	CSARKSLAGGKSSYNEQFF	many	TRBD2	TRBV20-1	TRBJ2-1
TGTGCCAGCAGCTTGGCCCGGGGGGGAACCAAAAACATTCAGTACTTC	CASSLARGGTKNIQYF	.	TRBD2	TRBV5-4	TRBJ2-4
TGTGCCAGCAGCCGACAGGGAGCTGAAGCTTTCTTT	CASSRQGAEAFF	medium-sized	TRBD1	TRBV2	TRBJ1-1
TGCAGTGCTAGAGCCAAGTCGTTTGGAGAAAAACTGTTTTTT	CSARAKSFGEKLFF	.	.	TRBV20-1	TRBJ1-4
TGCAGCGTTGCCACTCGACCGGGGTCCCTCTACGAGCAGTACTTC	CSVATRPGSLYEQYF	many	.	TRBV29-1	TRBJ2-7
TGTGCCAGCAGCCAAGCCTACGGGACAGCTGAAGCTTTCTTT	CASSQAYGTAEAFF	many	TRBD1	TRBV3-1	TRBJ1-1
TGCGCCAGCAGCTTAGGGGATGTTGCAACTAATGAAAAACTGTTTTTT	CASSLGDVATNEKLFF	many	.	TRBV5-1	TRBJ1-4
TGCAGCGTTTTTGGGAACACCGGGGAGCTGTTTTTT	CSVFGNTGELFF	many	.	TRBV29-1	TRBJ2-2
TGTGCCAGCAGCTTAGTAGGGACAGGGGGACAGCCCCAGCATTTT	CASSLVGTGGQPQHF	many	TRBD1	TRBV7-2	TRBJ1-5
TGCGCCAGCAGCTCCGACGGTGGCCTTTATGGCTACACCTTC	CASSSDGGLYGYTF	many	.	TRBV5-1	TRBJ1-2
TGTGCTAGTGGACCTTTAGGGGCGAGGGACACTGAAGCTTTCTTT	CASGPLGARDTEAFF	.	.	TRBV12-5	TRBJ1-1
TGCGCCAGCAGCCGTGGGTCAGGGGGAACGGAGACCCAGTACTTC	CASSRGSGGTETQYF	many	TRBD1	TRBV4-1	TRBJ2-5
TGCGCCAGCAGCTTGGCCGGGCAGAGCTACGAGCAGTACTTC	CASSLAGQSYEQYF	many	.	TRBV5-1	TRBJ2-7
TGTGCCAGCTTCCCCGGGACTTCATCCTACGAGCAGTACTTC	CASFPGTSSYEQYF	many	.	TRBV28	TRBJ2-7
TGCGCCAGCAGTGTGACGGGGGGCCCCTTTAGCACAGATACGCAGTATTTT	CASSVTGGPFSTDTQYF	many	.	TRBV5-1	TRBJ2-3
TGCGCCAGCAGCCAAGGGGAGGGCTGGGAAGAAAAACTGTTTTTT	CASSQGEGWEEKLFF	many	.	TRBV4-1	TRBJ1-4
TGTGCCAGCTCTCCAGATATTGAGCAGTTCTTC	CASSPDIEQFF	many	.	TRBV18	TRBJ2-1
TGTGCCAGTAGTTGGGCGGGCGGAGGCACTGAAGCTTTCTTT	CASSWAGGGTEAFF	many	.	TRBV19	TRBJ1-1
TGTGCCAGCAGCTTAGGGACAGGGGACAATGAGCAGTTCTTC	CASSLGTGDNEQFF	many	TRBD1	TRBV7-6	TRBJ2-1
TGTGCCAGTAGTATGGCGGGAGGCGGAGATACGCAGTATTTT	CASSMAGGGDTQYF	many	TRBD2	TRBV19	TRBJ2-3
TGCGCCAGCAGTGATCGGGGGGCATACGAGACCCAGTACTTC	CASSDRGAYETQYF	.	.	TRBV6-6	TRBJ2-5